Below, 30 T cell receptor beta chains from the same sample are listed, as sequenced in a study of shared clonotypes between healthy human individuals. Libraries were prepared by immunoSEQ multiplex PCR; TCRdb keeps only in-frame clonotypes and omits some of them. The sample lists around 510,000 clones; around 81% were seen once. The specimen sequenced was PBMCs. The receptors here all came from a woman in her thirties or forties in good health. Some clones in this sample may be carry-over from other donors' samples.

Concerning this clone: Sequence at one end of the junction differs from germline and may be a read error. The rearrangement links TRBV13 to TRBJ2-1; tentatively, D is TRBD2 (6 bases). Germline V gene data show CDR1 as PRHDT and CDR2 as FYEKMQ (reference sequence). This CDR3 comprises 16 residues. The CDR3 DNA reads TGCGCCAGCAGCGGGCGGACGAAAGAACATTACAATGAGCAGTTCTTC. Its protein product is CASSGRTKEHYNEQFF.

CDR3 region: CASSLVGVGLEQYF. DNA for the CDR3: TGTGCCAGCAGCTTAGTAGGAGTGGGACTCGAGCAGTACTTC. V gene TRBV7-9 combines with J gene TRBJ2-7; TRBD2 might be the D (6 bases). The germline V and J ends were trimmed by 1 base and 6 bases, with 13 bases remaining between them. CDR3 length: 14 residues. Germline CDR1 and CDR2: SEHNR and FQNEAQ (reference sequence).

The chain couples TRBV7-9 to TRBJ1-4; perhaps TRBD1 as D (6 bases). This CDR3 is 16 amino acids long. Germline V gives CDR1 SEHNR, CDR2 FQNEAQ (reference sequence). The germline V and J ends were trimmed by 6 bases and 0 bases, with 14 bases remaining between them. The CDR3 nucleotides are TGTGCCAGCAGAGCCGGGACATCTGCAACTAATGAAAAACTGTTTTTT. Protein sequence: CASRAGTSATNEKLFF.

Here the CDR3 DNA reads TGCGCCAGCAGCCAGGAACCGGGACCCAATTTCAGAGAGCAGTACTTC. Translation: CASSQEPGPNFREQYF. The chain couples TRBV4-1 to TRBJ2-7; TRBD1 or TRBD2 may be the D gene (5 bases each). Trimming left V 3 bases short and J 7 bases short, with 22 bases between. The germline gives CDR1 MGHRA, CDR2 YSYEKL. The CDR3 runs to 16 residues.

This rearrangement joins TRBV29-1 to TRBJ2-3; perhaps TRBD2 as D (5 bases). Germline loops: CDR1 SQVTM, CDR2 ANQGSEA. The CDR3 extends over 15 amino acids. Trimming left V 2 bases short and J 4 bases short, with 16 bases between. CDR3 bases: TGCAGCGTTGAATATCTCGGGATAGGGTCAGATACGCAGTATTTT. Its translation: CSVEYLGIGSDTQYF.

V and J are TRBV5-6 and TRBJ2-5; TRBD2 matches 10 bases. The J call may be faulty, since TRBJ2-7 better matches the DNA end. In germline, CDR1 is SGHDT, CDR2 YYEEEE. The CDR3 totals 14 residues. CDR3 nucleotide sequence: TGTGCCAGCAGCTTGAGAGCGGGAGGGGACGAGCAGTACTTC. The encoded protein is CASSLRAGGDEQYF.

With regard to this clone: Additional DNA sequences in this sample encode the identical CDR3. This rearrangement joins TRBV4-3 to TRBJ2-1; 11 nucleotides line up with TRBD2. Germline V gene sequence: CDR1 LGHNA, CDR2 YSLEER. The CDR3 length is 17 residues. J was trimmed by 9 bases and V by 4 bases; bases with no gene match: 14. CDR3 DNA sequence: TGCGCCAGCAGCCGGGCATGGCTAGCGGGAGGCCCCAGTGAGCAGTTCTTC. This gives the protein CASSRAWLAGGPSEQFF.

This clone occurred a few times. The chain uses TRBV2 and TRBJ2-1; TRBD2 matches at 10 bases. Germline V gene data show CDR1 as SNHLY and CDR2 as FYNNEI. The CDR3 covers 14 residues. V gave up 2 bases and J gave up 9 bases; unmatched junction bases: 4. The CDR3 region has the DNA TGTGCCAGCAGTGAACTAGCGGGAGATAGTGAGCAGTTCTTC. As protein: CASSELAGDSEQFF. The whole variable domain, filled in from reference TRBV2 and TRBJ2-1, reads EPEVTQTPSHQVTQMGQEVILRCVPISNHLYFYWYRQILGQKVEFLVSFYNNEISEKSEIFDDQFSVERPDGSNFTLKIRSTKLEDSAMYFCASSELAGDSEQFFGPGTRLTVL.

This clone was seen a handful of times. The chain is built from TRBV30 and TRBJ2-7; D is uncertain. Germline values: CDR1 GTSNPN, CDR2 SVGIG (reference sequence). The CDR3 is 15 amino acids. V dropped 6 bases and J dropped 0 bases, with 18 bases sitting between them. The CDR3 region is CACRGLRASSYEQYF. For the CDR3, the DNA is TGTGCCTGCAGAGGCCTTCGGGCAAGCTCCTACGAGCAGTACTTC. The full variable domain, with the rest looked up from reference TRBV30 and TRBJ2-7, is SQTIHQWPATLVQPVGSPLSLECTVEGTSNPNLYWYRQAAGRGLQLLFYSVGIGQISSEVPQNLSASRPQDRQFILSSKKLLLSDSGFYLCACRGLRASSYEQYFGPGTRLTVT.

The chain has TRBV18 and TRBJ1-1, with D maybe TRBD1 (5 bases). The germline CDR1 and CDR2 sequences are KGHSH and LQKENI. Trimming pared 3 bases from V and 0 bases from J, leaving 14 bases between. The CDR3 extends over 16 amino acids. The CDR3 DNA reads TGTGCCAGCTCACCGGCGGTTAACAGGATGAACACTGAAGCTTTCTTT. Its translation is CASSPAVNRMNTEAFF.

This sequence joins TRBV5-1 and TRBJ2-2; 7 nucleotides agree with TRBD2. V lost 0 bases to trimming and J lost 4 bases; unmatched junction nucleotides: 3. This CDR3 comprises 15 residues. CDR1 and CDR2 (germline): SGHRS, YFSETQ. The CDR3 nucleotides read TGCGCCAGCAGCTTGGATGCGGGAGCCACCGGGGAGCTGTTTTTT. Translating it yields CASSLDAGATGELFF.

The V gene is TRBV28, the J gene TRBJ1-2, with D perhaps TRBD1 (5 bases). The ends were cut back, 9 bases at V and 0 bases at J, with 11 bases in the middle. The CDR3 runs to 13 residues. Per germline, CDR1 MDHEN and CDR2 SYDVKM. CDR3 sequence reads: CASQGSANYGYTF. DNA for the CDR3: TGTGCCAGTCAGGGTTCAGCTAACTATGGCTACACCTTC.

J is TRBJ2-3 and V is TRBV28; 11 positions agree with TRBD2. The CDR3 is made up of 16 amino acids. Germline V gene data show CDR1 as MDHEN and CDR2 as SYDVKM. The V and J ends lost 5 bases and 3 bases, in that order; junction bases with no gene match: 7. The chain's CDR3 is CASSLDSGRVTDTQYF. In nucleotides, the CDR3 is TGTGCCAGCAGTCTAGATAGCGGGAGGGTTACAGATACGCAGTATTTT.

The genes are TRBV30 and TRBJ1-4; tentatively, D is TRBD1 (6 bases). Looked up from germline, CDR1 is GTSNPN and CDR2 is SVGIG (reference sequence). The CDR3 loop spans 13 amino acids. V lost 4 bases, J lost 6 bases, and 12 bases lay in between. CDR3 in DNA: TGTGCCTGGAAGGAACAGGGCCATGAAAAACTGTTTTTT. Translation: CAWKEQGHEKLFF.

The chain is built from TRBV19 and TRBJ1-2, with 8 nucleotides matching TRBD1. V shed 5 bases and J 2 bases; nucleotides not matched to a gene: 4. The CDR3 totals 14 residues. Germline CDR1 is LNHDA and CDR2 is SQIVND (reference sequence). In DNA form, the CDR3 reads TGTGCCAGTAGTCCGGGACAGGCGAACTATGGCTACACCTTC. Residues: CASSPGQANYGYTF.

The chain combines TRBV19 with TRBJ1-1, with TRBD1 as a possible D gene (5 bases). This CDR3 is 15 amino acids long. In germline, CDR1 is LNHDA, CDR2 SQIVND (reference sequence). Trimming removed 6 bases at V and 1 base at J, with 15 bases between. For the CDR3, the DNA is TGTGCCAGTAGGGTACCGGGCAGGGCGAACACTGAAGCTTTCTTT. Its translation is CASRVPGRANTEAFF.

This rearrangement joins TRBV6-1 to TRBJ2-7; D ambiguous. The CDR3 runs 15 residues. Germline values: CDR1 MNHNS, CDR2 SASEGT. V was clipped by 8 bases and J by 4 bases, with 21 bases between them. The CDR3 DNA is TGTGCCAGCGACAACGTGCGGCAGGCGGTGTACGAGCAGTACTTC. Translating gives CASDNVRQAVYEQYF.

The chain is built from TRBV7-8 and TRBJ2-5, with D tentatively TRBD1 (6 bases). The DNA end favors TRBJ2-7, so the J call may be wrong. This CDR3 comprises 16 residues. CDR1 is SGHVS and CDR2 is FQNEAQ in the germline V gene. The CDR3: CASSPQGNAGVYEQYF. The CDR3 nucleotides are TGTGCCAGCAGCCCCCAGGGGAACGCAGGAGTATACGAGCAGTACTTC.

This clone was seen a single time. This chain links TRBV6-5 with TRBJ1-3, with a possible D match to TRBD1 (6 bases). Trimming cost V 5 bases and J 0 bases, with 8 bases left between them. CDR1 is MNHEY and CDR2 is SVGAGI in the germline V gene. This CDR3 is built from 14 residues. The CDR3 is CASSRGNSGNTIYF. In DNA form, the CDR3 reads TGTGCCAGCAGTAGGGGGAACTCTGGAAACACCATATATTTT.

In this sample, this clone turned up a few times. In DNA form, the CDR3 reads TGCGCCAGCAGCCAAGGCATGCCAGCGGGGAACACCGGGGAGCTGTTTTTT. Residues: CASSQGMPAGNTGELFF. The gene calls are TRBV4-3 and TRBJ2-2; the D gene is possibly TRBD2 (6 bases). Germline V gene sequence: CDR1 LGHNA, CDR2 YSLEER. This CDR3 is built from 17 residues. V was pared by 1 base and J by 1 base, with 13 bases between.

On this clone itself: Additional DNA sequences in this sample encode the identical CDR3. The rearrangement uses TRBV10-3 and TRBJ2-7; the D gene is possibly TRBD1 (6 bases). CDR1 is ENHRY and CDR2 is SYGVKD in the germline V gene. The CDR3 length is 14 residues. Trimming cost V 0 bases and J 5 bases, with 11 bases left between them. The CDR3 nucleotides are TGTGCCATCAGTGAGTCGCAGGGGATCCACGAGCAGTACTTC. Residues: CAISESQGIHEQYF.

The rearrangement links TRBV10-3 to TRBJ2-7; 12 bases match TRBD2. Looked up from germline, CDR1 is ENHRY and CDR2 is SYGVKD. J was trimmed by 4 bases and V by 10 bases; bases with no gene match: 5. The CDR3 runs 13 residues. The CDR3 reads CATRLAGEYEQYF. In DNA, the CDR3 is TGTGCCACCCGACTAGCGGGAGAGTACGAGCAGTACTTC.

As to this clone: Distinct nucleotide sequences in the sample also encode this CDR3. The chain couples TRBV18 to TRBJ2-7; 7 bases fit TRBD2. Looked up from germline, CDR1 is KGHSH and CDR2 is LQKENI. The CDR3 loop spans 13 amino acids. The trim removed 3 bases at V and 2 bases at J, leaving 1 base unmatched. CDR3 in DNA: TGTGCCAGCTCACCGGGACTAACCTACGAGCAGTACTTC. Translated: CASSPGLTYEQYF. Based on the CDR3 plus reference TRBV18 and TRBJ2-7, the full variable domain is NAGVMQNPRHLVRRRGQEARLRCSPMKGHSHVYWYRQLPEEGLKFMVYLQKENIIDESGMPKERFSAEFPKEGPSILRIQQVVRGDSAAYFCASSPGLTYEQYFGPGTRLTVT.

This chain links TRBV5-8 with TRBJ2-3; the match to TRBD1 covers 9 bases. This CDR3 spans 14 amino acids. The trim removed 3 bases at V and 4 bases at J, leaving 3 bases unmatched. The germline CDR1 and CDR2 sequences are SGHTS and YDEGEE. CDR3 amino acids: CASSSDRGADTQYF. DNA for the CDR3: TGTGCCAGCAGCTCGGACAGGGGAGCAGATACGCAGTATTTT.

The V call is TRBV6-1, the J call TRBJ2-1; the D is unclear. V was cut by 6 bases and J by 7 bases, with 13 bases left in between. The CDR3 contains 13 residues. CDR1 MNHNS and CDR2 SASEGT come from the germline V gene. For the CDR3, the DNA is TGTGCCAGCAGGCCGGACGGAGAGAATGAGCAGTTCTTC. Translated: CASRPDGENEQFF.

This clone was seen only a few times. The chain couples TRBV28 to TRBJ2-7, with unresolved D. Germline V lookup: CDR1 MDHEN, CDR2 SYDVKM. Trimming removed 5 bases from V and 1 base from J, with 18 bases in between. The CDR3 is 16 residues long. The CDR3 spells CASSPWADGQSYEQYF. The CDR3 DNA follows: TGTGCCAGCAGTCCCTGGGCCGACGGCCAGTCCTACGAGCAGTACTTC.

CDR3 DNA: TGTGCCTCGGGAGGTAGCGGTTACAATGAGCAGTTCTTC. This encodes CASGGSGYNEQFF. V and J are TRBV18 and TRBJ2-1; 7 bases agree with TRBD2. There are 13 residues in the CDR3. CDR1 is KGHSH, CDR2 LQKENI, per germline. The trim removed 11 bases at V and 4 bases at J, leaving 8 bases unmatched.

V usage is TRBV7-2 and J usage is TRBJ2-7; the match to TRBD2 covers 9 bases. The CDR3 covers 11 residues. V trimming: 3 bases; J trimming: 12 bases; junction bases outside the gene matches: 3. In germline, CDR1 is SGHTA, CDR2 FQGNSA. The CDR3 protein is CASSFSGSLYF. The CDR3 coding sequence is TGTGCCAGCAGCTTTAGCGGGAGTTTGTACTTC.

This rearrangement joins TRBV7-2 to TRBJ1-5; D remains ambiguous. V was shortened by 5 bases and J by 6 bases, with 11 bases between the two germline ends. Looked up from germline, CDR1 is SGHTA and CDR2 is FQGNSA. The CDR3 has 13 residues. Here the CDR3 DNA reads TGTGCCAGCAGCCCAAGTGGGGTTCAGCCCCAGCATTTT. Its translation: CASSPSGVQPQHF.

The rearrangement uses TRBV30 and TRBJ2-1, with D possibly being TRBD2 (6 bases). There are 14 residues in the CDR3. Trimming took 1 base from V and 4 from J, leaving 11 bases between them. Germline lookup yields CDR1 GTSNPN and CDR2 SVGIG (reference sequence). CDR3 DNA sequence: TGTGCCTGGAGTGCCCCCGGGACTTACAATGAGCAGTTCTTC. Its translation: CAWSAPGTYNEQFF.